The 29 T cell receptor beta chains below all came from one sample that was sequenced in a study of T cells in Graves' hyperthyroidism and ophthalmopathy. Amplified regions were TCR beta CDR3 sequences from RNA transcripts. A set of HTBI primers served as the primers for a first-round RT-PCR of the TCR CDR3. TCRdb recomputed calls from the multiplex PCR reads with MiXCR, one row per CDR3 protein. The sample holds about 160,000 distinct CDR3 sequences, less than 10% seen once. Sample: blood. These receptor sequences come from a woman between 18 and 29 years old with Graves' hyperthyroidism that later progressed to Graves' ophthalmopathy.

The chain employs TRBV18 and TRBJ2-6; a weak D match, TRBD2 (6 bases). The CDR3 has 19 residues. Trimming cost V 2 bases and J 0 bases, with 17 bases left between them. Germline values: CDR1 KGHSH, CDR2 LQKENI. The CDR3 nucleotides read TGTGCCAGCTCACCATGGGCCCAGCGGGTTGACTCTGGGGCCAACGTCCTGACTTTC. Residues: CASSPWAQRVDSGANVLTF.

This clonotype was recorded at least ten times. The CDR3 DNA sequence: TGCGCCAGCAGTGACGGGGGAGGTATTAACGGGGAGCTGTTTTTT. Translated, it gives CASSDGGGINGELFF. The rearrangement links TRBV10-2 to TRBJ2-2; tentatively, D is TRBD2 (6 bases). The ends were cut back, 3 bases at V and 7 bases at J, with 15 bases in the middle. CDR3 length equals 15 residues. Germline V CDR1 and CDR2: WSHSY, SAAADI.

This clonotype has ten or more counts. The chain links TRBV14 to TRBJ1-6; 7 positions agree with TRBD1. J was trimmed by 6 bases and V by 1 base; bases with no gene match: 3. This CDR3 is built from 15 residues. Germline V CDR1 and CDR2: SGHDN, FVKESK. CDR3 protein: CASSQAQGVNSPLHF. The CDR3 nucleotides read TGTGCCAGCAGCCAAGCCCAGGGGGTTAATTCACCCCTCCACTTT.

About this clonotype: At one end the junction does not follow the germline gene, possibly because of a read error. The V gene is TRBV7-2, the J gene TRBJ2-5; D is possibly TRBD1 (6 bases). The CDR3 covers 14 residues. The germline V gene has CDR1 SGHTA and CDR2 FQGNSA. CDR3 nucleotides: TGTGCCAACAGCGCGCCGGGACAAAGGGAGACCCAGTACTTC. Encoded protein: CANSAPGQRETQYF.

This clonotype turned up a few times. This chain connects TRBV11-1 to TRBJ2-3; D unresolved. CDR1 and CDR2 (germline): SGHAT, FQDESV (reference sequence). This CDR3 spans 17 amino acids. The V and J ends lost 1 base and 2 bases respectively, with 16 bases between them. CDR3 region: CASSLEPGRPYTDTQYF. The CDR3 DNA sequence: TGTGCCAGCAGCTTAGAGCCGGGTCGCCCGTACACAGATACGCAGTATTTT.

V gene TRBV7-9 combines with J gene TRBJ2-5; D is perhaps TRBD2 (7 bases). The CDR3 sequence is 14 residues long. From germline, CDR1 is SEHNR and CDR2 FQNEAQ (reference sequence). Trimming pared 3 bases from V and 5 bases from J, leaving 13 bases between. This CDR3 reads CASSFPGGGETQYF. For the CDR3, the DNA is TGTGCCAGCAGCTTCCCGGGGGGCGGGGAGACCCAGTACTTC.

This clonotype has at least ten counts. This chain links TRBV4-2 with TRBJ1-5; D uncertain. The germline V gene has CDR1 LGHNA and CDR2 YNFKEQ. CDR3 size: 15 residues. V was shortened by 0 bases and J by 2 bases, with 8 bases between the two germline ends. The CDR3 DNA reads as TGTGCCAGCAGCCAAGAGGGAACAGGCAATCAGCCCCAGCATTTT. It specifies CASSQEGTGNQPQHF.

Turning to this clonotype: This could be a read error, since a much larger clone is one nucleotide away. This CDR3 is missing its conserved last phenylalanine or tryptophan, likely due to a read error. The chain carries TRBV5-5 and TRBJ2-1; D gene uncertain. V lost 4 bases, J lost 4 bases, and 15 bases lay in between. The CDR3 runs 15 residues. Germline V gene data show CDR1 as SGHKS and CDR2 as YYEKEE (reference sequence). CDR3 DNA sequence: TGTGCCAGCAGCCCTCTGCTGGCATCTTACAATGAGCAGTTCCTC. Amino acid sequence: CASSPLLASYNEQFL.

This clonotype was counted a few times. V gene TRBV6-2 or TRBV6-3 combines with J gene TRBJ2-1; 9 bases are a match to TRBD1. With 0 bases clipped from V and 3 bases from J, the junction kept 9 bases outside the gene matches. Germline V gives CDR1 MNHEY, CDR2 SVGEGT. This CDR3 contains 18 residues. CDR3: CASSYSLAYRGLYNEQFF. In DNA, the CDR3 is TGTGCCAGCAGTTACTCGTTAGCGTACAGGGGGCTCTACAATGAGCAGTTCTTC.

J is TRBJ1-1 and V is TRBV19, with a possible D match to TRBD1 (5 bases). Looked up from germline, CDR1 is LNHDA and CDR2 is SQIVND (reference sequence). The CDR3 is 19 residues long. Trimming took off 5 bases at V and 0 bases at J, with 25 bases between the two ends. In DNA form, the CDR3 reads TGTGCCAGTAGTTTCCGCTTACCGGGACGGGGGTTTATGAACACTGAAGCTTTCTTT. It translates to CASSFRLPGRGFMNTEAFF.

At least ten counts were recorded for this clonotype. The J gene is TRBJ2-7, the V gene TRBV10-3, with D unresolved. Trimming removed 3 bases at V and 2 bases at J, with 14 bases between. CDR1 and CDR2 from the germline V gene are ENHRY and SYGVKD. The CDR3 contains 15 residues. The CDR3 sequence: CAISDLSSFPYEQYF. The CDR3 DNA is TGTGCCATCAGTGATCTGTCCAGTTTCCCCTACGAGCAGTACTTC.

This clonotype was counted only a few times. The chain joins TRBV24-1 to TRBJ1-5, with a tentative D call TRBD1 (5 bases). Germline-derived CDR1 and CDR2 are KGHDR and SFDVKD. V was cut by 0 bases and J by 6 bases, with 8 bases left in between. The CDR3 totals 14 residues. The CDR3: CATSDLGGSQPQHF. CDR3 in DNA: TGTGCCACCAGTGATTTGGGGGGATCTCAGCCCCAGCATTTT.

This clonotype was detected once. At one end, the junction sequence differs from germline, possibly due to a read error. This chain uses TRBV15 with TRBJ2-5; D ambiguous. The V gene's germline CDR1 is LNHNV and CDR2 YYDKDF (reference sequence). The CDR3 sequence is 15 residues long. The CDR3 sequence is CATSRDVRSEEIQYF. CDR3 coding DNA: TGTGCCACCAGCAGAGATGTTCGGTCTGAAGAGATCCAGTACTTC.

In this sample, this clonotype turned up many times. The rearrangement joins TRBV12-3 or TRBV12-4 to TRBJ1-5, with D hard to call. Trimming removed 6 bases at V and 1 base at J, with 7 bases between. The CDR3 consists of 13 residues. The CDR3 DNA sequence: TGTGCCAGCAGCCCTCTCAGCAATCAGCCCCAGCATTTT. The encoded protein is CASSPLSNQPQHF.

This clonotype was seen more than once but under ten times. In nucleotides, the CDR3 is TGTGCCAGCAGTTCGGACGGAGGCCGAAACACCATATATTTT. Translation gives CASSSDGGRNTIYF. The chain uses TRBV6-9 and TRBJ1-3, with D unresolved. This CDR3 is 14 amino acids long. Germline CDR1 reads MNHGY; CDR2 reads SVAAGI. V was clipped by 4 bases and J by 5 bases, with 12 bases between them.

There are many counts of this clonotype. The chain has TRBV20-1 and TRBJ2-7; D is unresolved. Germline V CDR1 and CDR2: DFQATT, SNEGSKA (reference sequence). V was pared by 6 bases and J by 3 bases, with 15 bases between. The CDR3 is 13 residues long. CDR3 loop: CSALLDGDYEQYF. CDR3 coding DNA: TGCAGTGCCCTCTTGGACGGAGACTACGAGCAGTACTTC.

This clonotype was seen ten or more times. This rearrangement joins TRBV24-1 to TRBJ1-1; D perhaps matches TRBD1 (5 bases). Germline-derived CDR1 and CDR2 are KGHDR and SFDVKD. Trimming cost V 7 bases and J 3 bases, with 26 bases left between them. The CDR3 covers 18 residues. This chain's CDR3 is CATRPDPGGEIDYTEAFF. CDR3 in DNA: TGTGCCACCAGACCCGACCCGGGGGGGGAGATCGATTACACTGAAGCTTTCTTT.

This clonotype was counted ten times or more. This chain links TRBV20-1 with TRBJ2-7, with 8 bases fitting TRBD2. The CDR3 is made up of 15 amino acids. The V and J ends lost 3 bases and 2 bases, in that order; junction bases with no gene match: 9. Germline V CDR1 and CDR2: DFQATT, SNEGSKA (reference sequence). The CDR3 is CSASYTGTRTYEQYF. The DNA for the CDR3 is TGCAGTGCTAGCTATACCGGGACTAGGACCTACGAGCAGTACTTC.

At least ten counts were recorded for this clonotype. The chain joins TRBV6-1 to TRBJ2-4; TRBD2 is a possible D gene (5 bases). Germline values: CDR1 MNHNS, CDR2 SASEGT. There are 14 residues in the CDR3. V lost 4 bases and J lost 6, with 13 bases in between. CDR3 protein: CASSGSGSGNIQYF. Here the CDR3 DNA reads TGTGCCAGCAGTGGGTCGGGCAGCGGAAACATTCAGTACTTC.

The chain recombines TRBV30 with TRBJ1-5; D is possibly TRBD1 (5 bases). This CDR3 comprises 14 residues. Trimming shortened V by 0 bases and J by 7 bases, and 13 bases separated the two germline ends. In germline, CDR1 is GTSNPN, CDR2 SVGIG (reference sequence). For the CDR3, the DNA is TGTGCCTGGAGTGTAGGAACGGGGGGGCAGCCCCAGCATTTT. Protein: CAWSVGTGGQPQHF.

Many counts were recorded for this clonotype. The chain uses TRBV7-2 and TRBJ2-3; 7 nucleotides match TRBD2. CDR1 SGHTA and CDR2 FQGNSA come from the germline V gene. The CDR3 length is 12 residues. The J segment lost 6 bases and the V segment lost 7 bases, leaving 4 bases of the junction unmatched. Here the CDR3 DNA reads TGTGCCAGCACCCCCGGGGGGGATACGCAGTATTTT. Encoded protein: CASTPGGDTQYF.

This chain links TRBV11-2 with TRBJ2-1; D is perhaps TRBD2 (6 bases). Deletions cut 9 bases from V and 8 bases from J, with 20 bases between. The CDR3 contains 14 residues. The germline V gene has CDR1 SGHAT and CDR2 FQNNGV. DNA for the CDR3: TGTGCCAGTAGTATTTTACCAGGGAGGCATGAGCAGTTCTTC. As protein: CASSILPGRHEQFF.

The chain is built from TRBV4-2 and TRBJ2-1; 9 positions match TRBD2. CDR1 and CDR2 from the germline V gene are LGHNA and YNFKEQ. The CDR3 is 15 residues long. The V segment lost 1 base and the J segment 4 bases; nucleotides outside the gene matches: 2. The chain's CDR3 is CASSQVAGEYNEQFF. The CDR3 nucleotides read TGTGCCAGCAGCCAAGTAGCGGGAGAGTACAATGAGCAGTTCTTC.

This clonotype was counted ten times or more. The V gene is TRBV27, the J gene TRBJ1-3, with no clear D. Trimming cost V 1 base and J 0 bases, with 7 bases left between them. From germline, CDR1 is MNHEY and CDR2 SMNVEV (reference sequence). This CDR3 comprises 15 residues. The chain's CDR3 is CASSLFGDSGNTIYF. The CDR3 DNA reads TGTGCCAGCAGTTTATTTGGGGACTCTGGAAACACCATATATTTT.

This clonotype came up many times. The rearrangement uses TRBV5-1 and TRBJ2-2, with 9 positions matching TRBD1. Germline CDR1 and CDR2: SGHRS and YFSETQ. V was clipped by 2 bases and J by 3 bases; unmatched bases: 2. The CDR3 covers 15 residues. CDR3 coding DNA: TGCGCCAGCAGCTTTGGGACAGGGTACACCGGGGAGCTGTTTTTT. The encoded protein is CASSFGTGYTGELFF.

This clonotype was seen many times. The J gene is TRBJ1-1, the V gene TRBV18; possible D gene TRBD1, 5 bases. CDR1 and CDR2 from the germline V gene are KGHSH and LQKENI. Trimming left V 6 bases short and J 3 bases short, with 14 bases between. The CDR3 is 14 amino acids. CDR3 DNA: TGTGCCAGCTCCCGGCAGGGAAGGGACACTGAAGCTTTCTTT. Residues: CASSRQGRDTEAFF.

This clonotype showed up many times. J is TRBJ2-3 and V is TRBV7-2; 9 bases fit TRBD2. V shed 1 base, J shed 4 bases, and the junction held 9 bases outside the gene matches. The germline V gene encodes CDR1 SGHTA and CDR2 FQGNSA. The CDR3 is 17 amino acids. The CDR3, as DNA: TGTGCCAGCAGCTTAGGTCTGGGACTAGCTCTTTCAGATACGCAGTATTTT. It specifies CASSLGLGLALSDTQYF.

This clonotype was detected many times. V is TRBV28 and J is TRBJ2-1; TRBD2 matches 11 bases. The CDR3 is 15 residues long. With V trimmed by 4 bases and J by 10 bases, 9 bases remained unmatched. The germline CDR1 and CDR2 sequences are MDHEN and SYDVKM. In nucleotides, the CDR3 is TGTGCCAGCAGTTCGTTAGCGGGGGGGCCCCGGGAGCAGTTCTTC. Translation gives CASSSLAGGPREQFF.

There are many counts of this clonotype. DNA of the CDR3: TGTGCCAGCAGCCTCAGAGGGGGGGGGGTTGACAGAGAGCAGTACTTC. This translates into CASSLRGGGVDREQYF. This chain uses TRBV11-2 with TRBJ2-7, with D possibly TRBD2 on 7 matching bases. The CDR3 extends over 16 amino acids. Germline V gene data show CDR1 as SGHAT and CDR2 as FQNNGV. Trimming left V 5 bases short and J 7 bases short, with 24 bases between.